This T cell receptor (beta chain) emerged from a study of T cell responses to AZD1222 COVID-19 vaccine. J lost 0 bases, V lost 2 bases, and 0 bases had no gene match. The germline gives CDR1 MNHEY, CDR2 SMNVEV (reference sequence). This CDR3 is built from 14 residues. Findings and limits, study-wide: Spike was spanned by vaccine-associated CD4 TCRs, with dominance at 160-218 and 743-854.

The data were produced by immunoSEQ multiplex PCR, yet TCRdb's version contains in-frame clones alone and is incomplete. Found here are 150,000 to 200,000 clones, roughly nine tenths of them singletons; the top ten hold roughly 1.3%. Note on this clone: Its antigen remains unidentified. The same CDR3 can be traced to other DNA sequences in this sample.

The chain combines TRBV27 with TRBJ2-7; 8 nucleotides match TRBD2. Sequenced here: peripheral blood, sampled 28 days after the second AZD1222 dose. This clonotype was sampled from an adult who received the AZD1222 COVID-19 vaccine. CDR3 nucleotides: TGTGCCAGCAGTTTAACTAGCGGCTCCTACGAGCAGTACTTC. Protein: CASSLTSGSYEQYF.